A selection of T cell receptor beta chains follows, all from one sample in a study of T cells in localized non-small cell lung cancer. Using immunoSEQ multiplex PCR, the repertoire was profiled, and TCRdb retains in-frame clones only, with some absent. Among approximately 47,000 clones, roughly 86% were seen once, and the ten largest hold around 2.5%. Material: PBMCs, obtained before any cancer treatment. The source is a man aged 40-75 years with stage II lung adenocarcinoma. Both conserved end residues are part of each CDR3. A D gene is named only where the DNA matches it firmly.

15 TRBJ2-3 - TRBV18 CASSPQAHRTDTQYF
14 TRBJ1-1 - TRBV7-9 CASSPRLRNTEAFF
11 TRBJ1-2 - TRBV10-3 CAIGDGYGYTF
14 TRBJ2-7 - TRBV12-5 CASGLGVRGSEQYF
14 TRBJ2-1 TRBD2 TRBV5-6 CASSRTRAGNEQFF
13 TRBJ2-1 - TRBV19 CASSMGLDNEQFF
15 TRBJ2-5 - TRBV7-6 CASSLEATEEETQYF
14 TRBJ2-5 - TRBV10-2 CASSDSGKGETQYF
16 TRBJ2-3 - TRBV4-1 CASSQDYGGGTDTQYF
16 TRBJ2-4 - TRBV11-1 CASSLGRNIGGNIQYF
16 TRBJ2-4 - TRBV5-1 CASSLNGWGLRNIQYF
14 TRBJ1-1 - TRBV13 CASSAKGVYTEAFF
15 TRBJ1-2 TRBD1 TRBV9 CASSPGGGQSYGYTF
14 TRBJ2-4 - TRBV6-1 CASRGKGTLVIQYF
13 TRBJ1-2 - TRBV13 CASSLGRGYGYTF
16 TRBJ2-6 - TRBV5-6 CASSLIVGVGANVLTF
15 TRBJ1-2 - TRBV27 CASSFAGSPNYGYTF
13 TRBJ1-6 - TRBV2 CASNLRTDSPLHF
16 TRBJ1-4 - TRBV30 CAWSVLSVEGDEKLFF
15 TRBJ2-3 TRBD2 TRBV10-2 CASSEFSGATDTQYF
13 TRBJ2-2 - TRBV7-2 CASRPTTTGELFF
16 TRBJ1-1 - TRBV5-4 CASSFGSVGANTEAFF
15 TRBJ2-7 TRBD2 TRBV6-4 CASSDRGGKSYEQYF
19 TRBJ2-6 TRBD1 TRBV11-2 CASSSLGPGQGSGANVLTF
14 TRBJ2-3 - TRBV7-6 CASSLGSSTDTQYF
14 TRBJ1-6 - TRBV15 CATSTGIQDSPLHF
13 TRBJ1-1 - TRBV2 CASYPDLNTEAFF
16 TRBJ1-1 - TRBV28 CASSLGGAGMNTEAFF
13 TRBJ2-5 - TRBV9 CASSVDVQETQYF
14 TRBJ1-2 TRBD1 TRBV7-9 CASSPETGGEGYTF
15 TRBJ1-5 TRBD1 TRBV5-5 CASSITGTGNQPQHF
18 TRBJ2-6 TRBD1 TRBV14 CASSPQGHRGYGANVLTF
17 TRBJ1-5 TRBD1 TRBV29-1 CSVSLGHRGEVNQPQHF
12 TRBJ2-2 - TRBV7-9 CASSADYGELFF
14 TRBJ2-1 TRBD1 TRBV28 CASSFPDRYNEQFF
12 TRBJ1-2 - TRBV5-1 CASSPLFYGYTF
13 TRBJ1-1 - TRBV29-1 CSVQKERNTEAFF
12 TRBJ2-1 TRBD1 TRBV19 CASSIGGGAVFF
16 TRBJ2-3 TRBD2 TRBV5-1 CASSLGASGGSDTQYF
15 TRBJ1-5 - TRBV5-6 CASSLSAGVNQPQHF
17 TRBJ2-1 TRBD1 TRBV13 CASSLVMGQGDHNEQFF
15 TRBJ2-4 TRBD1 TRBV18 CASSSPQGLQNIQYF
19 TRBJ1-3 TRBD1 TRBV28 CASSLGTGVRDSAGNTIYF
14 TRBJ1-1 - TRBV19 CASILREGLTEAFF
17 TRBJ1-6 - TRBV12-5 CASGSLNTSSYNSPLHF
18 TRBJ2-6 - TRBV2 CASSPRQIWVSGANVLTF
13 TRBJ1-5 - TRBV6-5 CASSYSRNQPQHF
14 TRBJ1-5 - TRBV27 CASSFGYSNQPQHF
15 TRBJ1-2 - TRBV7-9 CASSHDGGAGYGYTF
13 TRBJ1-5 TRBD1 TRBV7-8 CASTLRGQRAQHF
18 TRBJ2-3 TRBD2 TRBV4-1 CASSPPLAGYQYTDTQYF
14 TRBJ1-2 - TRBV30 CAWSPQGHWYGYTF
12 TRBJ2-5 - TRBV2 CASRGNRETQYF
16 TRBJ1-3 - TRBV4-1 CASSPPHYRSGNTIYF
15 TRBJ2-5 - TRBV29-1 CSVVQPTMGGETQYF